These T cell receptor beta chains were read from a single sample in a study of blood T cells in healthy people across ages. TCRdb re-analysed the 5' RACE reads in MiXCR, keeping a single row per CDR3 protein. The sample has 1.5 million to 2 million distinct CDR3 sequences; roughly 27% are singletons. Sequencing was done on a sample of blood. The source is a woman under 40 in good health. CDR3s leave out the opening cysteine and the closing phenylalanine or tryptophan. Each record gives: J gene, clone size, V gene, CDR3 protein. Some rows mark clone size as missing; the rest say once, few, many or name a class of expanded clone.

TRBJ1-2	many	TRBV29-1	SVRRGTENYGYT
TRBJ2-5	-	TRBV7-3	ASSPTGLGGETQY
TRBJ1-1	-	TRBV9	ASNQGSDTEAF
-	-	TRBV3-1	ASSQGTGRNEQY
TRBJ2-4	few	TRBV12-3/TRBV12-4	ASSFTGDNIQY
TRBJ1-2	many	TRBV29-1	SVETEVYGYT
TRBJ2-1	-	TRBV7-3	ASSLTSGGCSEQF
TRBJ2-5	few	TRBV12-3/TRBV12-4	ASSQQGAGETQY
TRBJ2-3	-	TRBV10-3	AISEVAGGYTDTQY
TRBJ2-5	-	TRBV30	AWATSGTRRETQY
TRBJ1-6	-	TRBV2	ASRRGSRIDSPLH
TRBJ2-1	few	TRBV18	ASSPGLFEGEQF
TRBJ1-1	few	TRBV6-5	ATGRVMNTEAF
TRBJ2-1	few	TRBV6-5	AISYRNHNEQF
TRBJ2-7	few	TRBV4-1	ASSQLALGRDYEQY
TRBJ2-1	few	TRBV6-2/TRBV6-3	ASSLRSGSNSYNEQF
TRBJ2-5	many	TRBV30	AWSGNSWTEETQY
TRBJ1-1	few	TRBV5-1	ASNRGTMNTEAF
TRBJ1-2	few	TRBV7-2	ASSLGGQRESGYT
TRBJ1-1	-	TRBV12-3/TRBV12-4	ASSLTGSNTEAF
TRBJ2-7	many	TRBV20-1	SATDRDSYEQY
TRBJ2-3	few	TRBV5-1	ASSLIRSEALTDTQY
TRBJ1-1	-	TRBV5-1	ASSAATMNTEAF
TRBJ2-7	many	TRBV6-2/TRBV6-3	ASRPDRRTYEQY
TRBJ2-3	once	TRBV12-3/TRBV12-4	ASSLDPGSTDMQY
TRBJ2-3	few	TRBV5-5	ASSLGLAGVPLSGDTQY
TRBJ2-5	-	TRBV5-1	ASRLMTGQETQY
TRBJ2-7	few	TRBV12-3/TRBV12-4	ASSFYRSYEQY
TRBJ2-7	-	TRBV29-1	SVAPSGTSYEQY
TRBJ2-7	many	TRBV29-1	SVWTSSYEQY
TRBJ1-4	few	TRBV11-2	ASSLVGGTANEKLF
TRBJ2-3	-	TRBV28	ASSSPSGGGRGDTQY
TRBJ2-4	few	TRBV7-2	ASSRSGTEKNIQY
TRBJ2-1	few	TRBV20-1	SARVPSGLSYNEQF
TRBJ1-2	few	TRBV12-3/TRBV12-4	ASSLGVQGGGYT
TRBJ1-2	-	TRBV28	ASSRLGSRDLYNGYT
TRBJ1-5	-	TRBV9	AGSVAGGYNQPQH
TRBJ2-2	-	TRBV20-1	SAREGRNTGELF
TRBJ2-7	-	TRBV7-6	ASSLGVGWGPFFYEQY
TRBJ1-1	few	TRBV11-2	ASSLGSTPEAF
TRBJ1-2	-	TRBV4-1	ASSQQTEDYGYT
TRBJ2-7	many	TRBV21-1	ASIKKREQY
TRBJ2-1	-	TRBV5-1	ASSLGPSGPPIEVSYNEQF
TRBJ2-7	few	TRBV20-1	SATARPDTYEQY
TRBJ2-1	-	TRBV7-9	ASSFGLAGGAHNEQF
TRBJ2-5	-	TRBV28	ASRQTGGVQY
TRBJ2-1	many	TRBV28	ASSWWGSSYNEQF
TRBJ2-7	-	TRBV5-1	AGSSPGDGYEQY
TRBJ2-5	-	TRBV24-1	ATSDSGPSGVGETQY
TRBJ2-5	few	TRBV5-1	ASSRLQGQGTQY
TRBJ2-1	-	TRBV13	ASSPGGGANNEQF
TRBJ2-4	few	TRBV7-2	ASSYRLAGAGEQY
TRBJ2-1	many	TRBV12-5	ASDDPTESSYNEQF
TRBJ2-7	few	TRBV20-1	SARMASGSKEQY
TRBJ2-5	few	TRBV7-8	ASSLARLAGTQETRY
TRBJ2-1	-	TRBV5-1	ASSLAPGSEETQF
TRBJ2-7	few	TRBV3-1	ASSQEGTGRYEQY